Sequencing of this TCR beta chain was carried out in a study of HIV-infected patients and healthy controls. MiXCR, run by TCRdb on the 5' RACE reads, gives a single entry per CDR3 protein. The sample holds 60,000 to 75,000 distinct CDR3 sequences, around 16% seen once. V dropped 7 bases and J dropped 5 bases, with 9 bases sitting between them. Germline CDR1 MDHEN, CDR2 SYDVKM. The CDR3 extends over 12 amino acids. In this sample, this clonotype turned up many times. This rearrangement joins TRBV28 to TRBJ1-5; no reliable D call. The sequence came from a human donor in good health. Sequenced: CD4+ T cells from blood. CDR3: CASTPDHQPQHF. The CDR3 bases are TGTGCCAGCACCCCCGACCATCAGCCCCAGCATTTT.